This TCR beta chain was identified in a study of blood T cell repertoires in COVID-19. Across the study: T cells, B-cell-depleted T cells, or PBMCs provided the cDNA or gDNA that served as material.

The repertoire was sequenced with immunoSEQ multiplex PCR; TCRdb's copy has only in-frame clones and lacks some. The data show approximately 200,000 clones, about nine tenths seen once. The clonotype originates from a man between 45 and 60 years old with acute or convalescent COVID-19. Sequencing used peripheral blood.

Here the CDR3 DNA reads TGTGCCAGCAGTCCCCTGGCAGGGTGGTCTGAAGCTTTCTTT. Translating it yields CASSPLAGWSEAFF. This chain connects TRBV6-6 to TRBJ1-1, with D perhaps matching TRBD1 (5 bases). The length of the CDR3 is 14 residues. Trimming took off 5 bases at V and 6 bases at J, with 16 bases between the two ends. CDR1 is MNHNY, CDR2 SVGAGI, per germline (reference sequence).